The sample holds a few counts of the clone carrying this T cell receptor (beta chain). Its antigen is as yet unknown. A junction end diverges from the germline sequence, so it may reflect a read error. One entry per CDR3 protein, called by TCRdb with MiXCR from the RACE reads. The table shows roughly 86,000 distinct CDR3 sequences, with about 10% occurring only once. Noted time point: patch test 1, 2 weeks after DPC sensitization. Specified treatment: therapeutic diphenylcyclopropenone sensitization with weekly scalp DPC. In germline, CDR1 is LGHNA, CDR2 YNFKEQ. This CDR3 is 16 amino acids long. The data are from a study of human T cells and chemical hapten exposure. On the study more broadly: Patch tests delivered 0.01% DPC to the upper back and were evaluated at 6 days. Regarding the study as a whole: All donors were alopecia patients, so their immunity may differ from that of healthy people. Expanded TCRs created a significantly greater count of big CDR3 similarity clusters than controls did. Sensitizing with DPC caused no change in TCRs above 1 in 1000 frequency.

This specimen was whole blood, taken in connection with sensitization to the hapten diphenylcyclopropenone (DPC). The receptor was derived from a man in his forties or fifties with alopecia areata. Some clones in this sample may be carry-over from other donors' samples. The chain combines TRBV4-2 with TRBJ1-3; 7 nucleotides match TRBD1. The CDR3: CASSQDLGGEGNTIYF. The CDR3 DNA is TGCGCCAGCAGCCAAGATCTAGGGGGCGAAGGAAACACCATATATTTT.